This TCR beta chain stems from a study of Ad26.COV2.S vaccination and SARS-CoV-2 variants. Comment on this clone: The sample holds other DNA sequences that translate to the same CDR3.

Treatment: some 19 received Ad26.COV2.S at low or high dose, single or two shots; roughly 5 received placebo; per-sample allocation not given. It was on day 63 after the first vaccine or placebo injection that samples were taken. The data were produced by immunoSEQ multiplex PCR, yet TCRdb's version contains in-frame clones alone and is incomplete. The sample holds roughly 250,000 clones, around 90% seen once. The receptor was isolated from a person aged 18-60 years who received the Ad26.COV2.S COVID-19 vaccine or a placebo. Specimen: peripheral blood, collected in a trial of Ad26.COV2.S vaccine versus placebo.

CDR3 in amino acids: CATSRDLGETQYF. CDR3 DNA sequence: TGTGCCACCAGCAGGGACCTAGGGGAGACCCAGTACTTC. The chain is built from TRBV15 and TRBJ2-5; D not resolved. The germline CDR1 and CDR2 sequences are LNHNV and YYDKDF (reference sequence). This CDR3 has 13 residues. V was clipped by 3 bases and J by 5 bases, with 10 bases between them.